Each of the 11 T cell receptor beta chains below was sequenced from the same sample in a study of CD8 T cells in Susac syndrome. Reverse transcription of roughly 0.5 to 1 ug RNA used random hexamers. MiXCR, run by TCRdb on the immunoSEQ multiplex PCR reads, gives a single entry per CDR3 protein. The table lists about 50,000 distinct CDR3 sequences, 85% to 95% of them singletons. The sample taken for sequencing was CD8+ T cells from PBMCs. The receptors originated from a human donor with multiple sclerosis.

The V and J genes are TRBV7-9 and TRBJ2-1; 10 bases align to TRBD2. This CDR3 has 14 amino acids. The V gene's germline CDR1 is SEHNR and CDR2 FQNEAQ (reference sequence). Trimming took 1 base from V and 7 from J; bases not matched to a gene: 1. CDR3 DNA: TGTGCCAGCAGCTTAGTGGGACTAGCGAATGAGCAGTTCTTC. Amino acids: CASSLVGLANEQFF.

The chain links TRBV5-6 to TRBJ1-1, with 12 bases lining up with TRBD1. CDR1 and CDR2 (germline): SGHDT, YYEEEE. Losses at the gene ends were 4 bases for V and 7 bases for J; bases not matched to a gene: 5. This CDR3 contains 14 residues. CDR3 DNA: TGTGCCAGCAGCCCGGGACAGGGGGCCGGTGAAGCTTTCTTT. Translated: CASSPGQGAGEAFF.

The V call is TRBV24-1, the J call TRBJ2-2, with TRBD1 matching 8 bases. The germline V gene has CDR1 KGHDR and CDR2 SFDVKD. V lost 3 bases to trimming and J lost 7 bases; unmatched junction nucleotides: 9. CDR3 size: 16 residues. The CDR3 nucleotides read TGTGCCACCAGTGATCCTTCGGCAGGGGGCTACGGGGAGCTGTTTTTT. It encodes CATSDPSAGGYGELFF.

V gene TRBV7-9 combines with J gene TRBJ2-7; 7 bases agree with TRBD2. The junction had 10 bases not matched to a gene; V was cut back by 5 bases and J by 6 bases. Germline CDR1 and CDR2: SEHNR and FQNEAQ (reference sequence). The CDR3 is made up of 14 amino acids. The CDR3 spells CASSPAGTGSEQYF. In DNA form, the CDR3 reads TGTGCCAGCAGCCCAGCGGGAACCGGAAGCGAGCAGTACTTC.

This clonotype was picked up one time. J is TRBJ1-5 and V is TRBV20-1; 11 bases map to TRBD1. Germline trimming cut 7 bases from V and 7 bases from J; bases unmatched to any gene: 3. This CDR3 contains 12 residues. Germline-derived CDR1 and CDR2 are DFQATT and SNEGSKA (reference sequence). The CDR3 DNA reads TGCAGTGGGACAGGGGGCGAGCAGCCCCAGCATTTT. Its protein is CSGTGGEQPQHF.

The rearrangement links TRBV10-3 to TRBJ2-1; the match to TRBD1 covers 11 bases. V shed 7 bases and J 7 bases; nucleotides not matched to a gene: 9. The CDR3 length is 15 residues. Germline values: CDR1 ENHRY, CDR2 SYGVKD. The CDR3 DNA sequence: TGTGCCATCACCCCCCGGGGACAGGGGGTAAATGAGCAGTTCTTC. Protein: CAITPRGQGVNEQFF.

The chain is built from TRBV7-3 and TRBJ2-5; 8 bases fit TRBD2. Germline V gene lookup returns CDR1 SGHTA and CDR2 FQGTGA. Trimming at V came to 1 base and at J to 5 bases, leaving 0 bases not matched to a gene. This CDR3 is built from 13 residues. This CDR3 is CASSLSGGETQYF. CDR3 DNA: TGTGCCAGCAGCTTAAGCGGGGGGGAGACCCAGTACTTC.

The CDR3 sequence: CASSHPAGGTSTDTQYF. The CDR3 nucleotides are TGCGCCAGCAGCCACCCCGCTGGGGGGACTAGCACAGATACGCAGTATTTT. The chain is built from TRBV4-1 and TRBJ2-3, with a possible D match to TRBD2 (6 bases). From germline, CDR1 is MGHRA and CDR2 YSYEKL. The CDR3 covers 17 residues. Trimming pared 3 bases from V and 0 bases from J, leaving 16 bases between.

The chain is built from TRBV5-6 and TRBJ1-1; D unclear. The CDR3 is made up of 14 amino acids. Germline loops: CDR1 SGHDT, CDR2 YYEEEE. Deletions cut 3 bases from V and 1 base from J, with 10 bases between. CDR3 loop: CASSSTMENTEAFF. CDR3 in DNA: TGTGCCAGCAGCTCTACCATGGAGAACACTGAAGCTTTCTTT. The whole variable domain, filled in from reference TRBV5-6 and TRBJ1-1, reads DAGVTQSPTHLIKTRGQQVTLRCSPKSGHDTVSWYQQALGQGPQFIFQYYEEEERQRGNFPDRFSGHQFPNYSSELNVNALLLGDSALYLCASSSTMENTEAFFGQGTRLTVV.

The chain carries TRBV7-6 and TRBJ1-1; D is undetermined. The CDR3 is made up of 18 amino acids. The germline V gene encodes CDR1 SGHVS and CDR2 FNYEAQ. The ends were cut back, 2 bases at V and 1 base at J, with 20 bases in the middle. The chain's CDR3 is CASSLSYGREKPNTEAFF. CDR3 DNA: TGTGCCAGCAGCTTATCCTATGGGAGGGAGAAACCGAACACTGAAGCTTTCTTT.

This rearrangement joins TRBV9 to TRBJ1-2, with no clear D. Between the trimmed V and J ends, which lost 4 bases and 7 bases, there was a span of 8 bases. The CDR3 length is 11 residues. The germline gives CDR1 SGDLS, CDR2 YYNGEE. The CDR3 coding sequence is TGTGCCAGCAGCTCGTCGGGTGGCTACACCTTC. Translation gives CASSSSGGYTF. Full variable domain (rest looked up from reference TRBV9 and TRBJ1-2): DSGVTQTPKHLITATGQRVTLRCSPRSGDLSVYWYQQSLDQGLQFLIQYYNGEERAKGNILERFSAQQFPDLHSELNLSSLELGDSALYFCASSSSGGYTFGSGTRLTVV.